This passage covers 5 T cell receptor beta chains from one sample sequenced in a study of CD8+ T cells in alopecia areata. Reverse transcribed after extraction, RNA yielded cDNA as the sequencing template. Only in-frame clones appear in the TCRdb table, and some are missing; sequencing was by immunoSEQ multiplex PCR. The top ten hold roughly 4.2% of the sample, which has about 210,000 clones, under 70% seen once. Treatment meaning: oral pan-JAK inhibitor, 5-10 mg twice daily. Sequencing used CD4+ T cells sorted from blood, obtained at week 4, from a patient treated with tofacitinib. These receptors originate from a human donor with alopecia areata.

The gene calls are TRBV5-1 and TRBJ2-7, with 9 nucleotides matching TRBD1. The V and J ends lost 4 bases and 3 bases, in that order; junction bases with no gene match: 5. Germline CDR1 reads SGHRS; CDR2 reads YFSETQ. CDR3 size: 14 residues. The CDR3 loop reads CASSNSTGGYEQYF. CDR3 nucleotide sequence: TGCGCCAGCAGCAACTCGACAGGGGGCTACGAGCAGTACTTC.

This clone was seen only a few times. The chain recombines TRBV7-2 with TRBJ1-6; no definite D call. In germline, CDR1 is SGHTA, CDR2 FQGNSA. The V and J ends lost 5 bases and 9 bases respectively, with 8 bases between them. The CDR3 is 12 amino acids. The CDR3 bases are TGTGCCAGCAGCGGCATGGGTTCACCCCTCCACTTT. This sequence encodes CASSGMGSPLHF.

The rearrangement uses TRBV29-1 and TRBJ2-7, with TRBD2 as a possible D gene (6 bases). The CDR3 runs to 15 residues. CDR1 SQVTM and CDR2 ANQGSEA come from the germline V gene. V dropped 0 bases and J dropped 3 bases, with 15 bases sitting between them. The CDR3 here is CSVEDRATGLYEQYF. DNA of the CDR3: TGCAGCGTTGAAGATCGGGCCACGGGACTCTACGAGCAGTACTTC.

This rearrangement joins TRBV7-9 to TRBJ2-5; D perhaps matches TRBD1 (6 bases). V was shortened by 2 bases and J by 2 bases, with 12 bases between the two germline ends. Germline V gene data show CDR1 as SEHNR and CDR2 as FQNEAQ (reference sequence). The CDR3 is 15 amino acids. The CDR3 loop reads CASSLRGYRQETQYF. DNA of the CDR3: TGTGCCAGCAGCTTAAGGGGGTATCGGCAAGAGACCCAGTACTTC.

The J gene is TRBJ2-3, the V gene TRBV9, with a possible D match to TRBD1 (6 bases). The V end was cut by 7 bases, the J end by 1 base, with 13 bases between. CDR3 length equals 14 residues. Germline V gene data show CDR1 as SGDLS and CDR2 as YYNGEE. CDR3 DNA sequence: TGTGCCAGCTGCCGGGACAAATGCACAGATACGCAGTATTTT. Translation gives CASCRDKCTDTQYF. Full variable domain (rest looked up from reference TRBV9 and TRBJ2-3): DSGVTQTPKHLITATGQRVTLRCSPRSGDLSVYWYQQSLDQGLQFLIQYYNGEERAKGNILERFSAQQFPDLHSELNLSSLELGDSALYFCASCRDKCTDTQYFGPGTRLTVL.